A single sample gave rise to the 25 T cell receptor beta chains below, sequenced in a study of blood T cell repertoires in COVID-19. Sequencing used immunoSEQ multiplex PCR; TCRdb keeps in-frame clones, though not all of them. The sample lists 180,000 or so clones; around four fifths were seen once. The sample consisted of peripheral blood. These receptors came from a woman between 40 and 50 years old with COVID-19, enrolled during active disease.

The J gene is TRBJ1-4, the V gene TRBV18, with 8 bases matching TRBD1. The CDR3 has 15 residues. The V gene's germline CDR1 is KGHSH and CDR2 LQKENI. Unmatched junction bases numbered 2, after V lost 2 bases and J lost 3 bases. The CDR3 reads CASSPIRGPNEKLFF. The CDR3 nucleotides read TGTGCCAGCTCACCAATCAGGGGGCCTAATGAAAAACTGTTTTTT.

V and J are TRBV5-1 and TRBJ1-4; 7 bases match TRBD1. In germline, CDR1 is SGHRS, CDR2 YFSETQ. Trimming took 6 bases from V and 8 from J; bases not matched to a gene: 13. The CDR3 is 15 residues long. The CDR3 DNA follows: TGCGCCAGCACCTCGGGTAGGACAGGTGGGGAAAAACTGTTTTTT. Encoded protein: CASTSGRTGGEKLFF.

The V and J genes are TRBV4-2 and TRBJ1-4; TRBD1 matches 8 bases. The CDR3 extends over 15 amino acids. From germline, CDR1 is LGHNA and CDR2 YNFKEQ. Trimming cost V 4 bases and J 6 bases; bases outside gene matches: 7. The CDR3 DNA reads TGTGCCAGCAGCCTCCGGGACAGGTCGTATGAAAAACTGTTTTTT. Translating gives CASSLRDRSYEKLFF.

The V gene is TRBV12-5, the J gene TRBJ1-3, with a tentative D call TRBD1 (5 bases). CDR1 is LGHNT, CDR2 FRNRAP, per germline. The CDR3 loop spans 15 amino acids. For the CDR3, the DNA is TGTGCCGGAGGGGAGGGTGAGGCCTCTGGAAACACCATATATTTT. It encodes CAGGEGEASGNTIYF. The whole variable domain, remainder taken from reference TRBV12-5 and TRBJ1-3, is DARVTQTPRHKVTEMGQEVTMRCQPILGHNTVFWYRQTMMQGLELLAYFRNRAPLDDSGMPKDRFSAEMPDATLATLKIQPSEPRDSAVYFCAGGEGEASGNTIYFGEGSWLTVV.

V usage is TRBV7-9 and J usage is TRBJ1-4, with unresolved D. The germline V and J ends were trimmed by 6 bases and 4 bases, with 3 bases remaining between them. The CDR3 runs to 11 residues. Germline lookup yields CDR1 SEHNR and CDR2 FQNEAQ (reference sequence). The CDR3 DNA sequence: TGTGCCAGCAGGCGTAATGAAAAACTGTTTTTT. Amino acid sequence: CASRRNEKLFF. The variable domain in full, completed from reference TRBV7-9 and TRBJ1-4, reads DTGVSQNPRHKITKRGQNVTFRCDPISEHNRLYWYRQTLGQGPEFLTYFQNEAQLEKSRLLSDRFSAERPKGSFSTLEIQRTEQGDSAMYLCASRRNEKLFFGSGTQLSVL.

On this clone: The identical CDR3 is also encoded by other nucleotide sequences in the sample. The J gene is TRBJ1-2, the V gene TRBV27, with a weak D call TRBD1 (6 bases). The CDR3 length is 13 residues. V gave up 2 bases and J gave up 2 bases, with 6 bases separating them. CDR1 MNHEY and CDR2 SMNVEV come from the germline V gene (reference sequence). The CDR3 loop is CASSLQGNYGYTF. The CDR3 DNA sequence: TGTGCCAGCAGTTTACAGGGGAACTATGGCTACACCTTC.

This clone has more than one count but fewer than ten. This chain joins TRBV12-5 and TRBJ2-3, with TRBD1 matching over 7 bases. Germline assignment: CDR1 LGHNT and CDR2 FRNRAP. After removal of 6 bases from V and 4 bases from J, the junction contained 7 bases not matched to a gene. The CDR3 length is 14 residues. The CDR3 DNA reads as TGTGCTAGTGGCAGGGACAGCCACGCAGATACGCAGTATTTT. Its translation: CASGRDSHADTQYF.

This clone was picked up many times. The chain employs TRBV13 and TRBJ2-7, with 10 nucleotides matching TRBD2. The CDR3 length is 16 residues. Unmatched junction bases numbered 13, after V lost 4 bases and J lost 7 bases. Germline V CDR1 and CDR2: PRHDT, FYEKMQ (reference sequence). CDR3 sequence: CASSSSGASGRREQYF. For the CDR3, the DNA is TGTGCCAGCAGCTCCTCCGGGGCTAGCGGGAGAAGGGAGCAGTACTTC.

The chain uses TRBV2 and TRBJ2-4, with D tentatively TRBD1 (5 bases). Trimming pared 9 bases from V and 4 bases from J, leaving 10 bases between. The germline V gene has CDR1 SNHLY and CDR2 FYNNEI. The length of the CDR3 is 12 residues. CDR3 sequence: CARDSDKNIQYF. For the CDR3, the DNA is TGTGCCAGAGACAGCGATAAAAACATTCAGTACTTC.

The chain carries TRBV19 and TRBJ2-3; D is uncertain. This CDR3 comprises 14 residues. The V end was cut by 1 base, the J end by 3 bases, with 8 bases between. The germline V gene has CDR1 LNHDA and CDR2 SQIVND (reference sequence). The CDR3 bases are TGTGCCAGTAGTATAGGGGCGATTACAGATACGCAGTATTTT. Its protein product is CASSIGAITDTQYF.

The gene calls are TRBV6-1 and TRBJ1-4; D not certain. Trimming cost V 2 bases and J 6 bases, with 13 bases left between them. Germline V gene sequence: CDR1 MNHNS, CDR2 SASEGT. The CDR3 extends over 15 amino acids. CDR3 DNA: TGTGCCAGCAGTGAATTGGCCGGAGCTGATGAAAAACTGTTTTTT. It yields the protein CASSELAGADEKLFF.

The chain joins TRBV6-5 to TRBJ2-3; no definite D call. This CDR3 has 12 amino acids. Trimming removed 6 bases at V and 1 base at J, with 5 bases between. The germline V gene has CDR1 MNHEY and CDR2 SVGAGI. The CDR3 sequence: CASRPGTDTQYF. Here the CDR3 DNA reads TGTGCCAGCAGGCCGGGCACAGATACGCAGTATTTT.

The J gene is TRBJ1-3, the V gene TRBV29-1; D is unresolved. Trimming took off 7 bases at V and 0 bases at J, with 4 bases between the two ends. Germline values: CDR1 SQVTM, CDR2 ANQGSEA. The CDR3 extends over 11 amino acids. The CDR3 reads CSAHSGNTIYF. DNA of the CDR3: TGCAGCGCCCACTCTGGAAACACCATATATTTT. The complete variable domain, with remaining parts taken from reference TRBV29-1 and TRBJ1-3, reads SAVISQKPSRDICQRGTSLTIQCQVDSQVTMMFWYRQQPGQSLTLIATANQGSEATYESGFVIDKFPISRPNLTFSTLTVSNMSPEDSSIYLCSAHSGNTIYFGEGSWLTVV.

This chain joins TRBV19 and TRBJ2-5; maybe TRBD1 (5 bases). The V gene's germline CDR1 is LNHDA and CDR2 SQIVND (reference sequence). The CDR3 runs to 16 residues. With 1 base removed from V and 5 bases from J, the gap between germline ends came to 17 bases. The CDR3 DNA reads as TGTGCCAGTAGTATAGTAGGGGCAGGCCCCGCGGAGACCCAGTACTTC. Protein sequence: CASSIVGAGPAETQYF.

This chain uses TRBV11-3 with TRBJ2-5, with 7 bases aligning to TRBD2. The CDR3 runs 13 residues. The germline V gene has CDR1 SGHNT and CDR2 YENEEA. The ends lost 6 bases at V and 5 bases at J; junction bases unmatched: 6. The CDR3 sequence: CASRISGDETQYF. The CDR3 DNA follows: TGTGCCAGCAGGATAAGCGGGGATGAGACCCAGTACTTC. The complete variable domain, with remaining parts taken from reference TRBV11-3 and TRBJ2-5, reads EAGVVQSPRYKIIEKKQPVAFWCNPISGHNTLYWYLQNLGQGPELLIRYENEEAVDDSQLPKDRFSAERLKGVDSTLKIQPAELGDSAVYLCASRISGDETQYFGPGTRLLVL.

Only one count was recorded for this clone. The chain recombines TRBV5-6 with TRBJ1-1, with a possible D match to TRBD1 (6 bases). Trimming cost V 4 bases and J 5 bases, with 15 bases left between them. This CDR3 is built from 14 residues. Germline CDR1 and CDR2: SGHDT and YYEEEE. Here the CDR3 DNA reads TGTGCCAGCAGCCCACCGAAGGGGGGGACTGAAGCTTTCTTT. It encodes CASSPPKGGTEAFF.

The chain has TRBV7-8 and TRBJ2-7; unclear D gene. The ends were cut back, 2 bases at V and 4 bases at J, with 6 bases in the middle. Germline CDR1 reads SGHVS; CDR2 reads FQNEAQ. The CDR3 is 12 amino acids. CDR3 residues: CASSLSTYEQYF. Here the CDR3 DNA reads TGTGCCAGCAGCTTATCTACGTACGAGCAGTACTTC.

This clone was recorded at least ten times. The chain employs TRBV3-1 (or the pseudogene TRBV3-2) and TRBJ1-2, with D perhaps matching TRBD1 (5 bases). The CDR3 has 13 amino acids. Germline assignment: CDR1 LGHDT and CDR2 YNNKEL (reference sequence). V gave up 1 base and J gave up 11 bases, with 14 bases separating them. CDR3: CASSQVLDTLYTF. The DNA for the CDR3 is TGTGCCAGCAGCCAAGTGTTGGACACCTTATACACCTTC.

This clone was seen only once. The rearrangement uses TRBV6-5 and TRBJ1-4; a weak D match, TRBD1 (5 bases). The CDR3 runs 15 residues. In germline, CDR1 is MNHEY, CDR2 SVGAGI. Trimming pared 3 bases from V and 0 bases from J, leaving 8 bases between. CDR3 sequence: CASSYEGATNEKLFF. Here the CDR3 DNA reads TGTGCCAGCAGTTATGAAGGGGCAACTAATGAAAAACTGTTTTTT.

CDR3 amino acids: CASSSDRAPLHF. CDR3 coding DNA: TGTGCCAGCAGCTCGGACAGGGCACCCCTCCACTTT. The gene calls are TRBV11-2 and TRBJ1-6; 8 bases align to TRBD1. V lost 4 bases and J lost 11; bases outside the gene matches: 1. Germline CDR1 reads SGHAT; CDR2 reads FQNNGV. The CDR3 consists of 12 residues.

J is TRBJ2-7 and V is TRBV7-8; a possible D gene is TRBD1 (6 bases). CDR3 size: 18 residues. Germline CDR1 and CDR2: SGHVS and FQNEAQ. Trimming removed 4 bases from V and 3 bases from J, with 25 bases in between. The CDR3, as DNA: TGTGCCAGCAGCTCCCTTCGACAGGACCAGATTACCTACTACGAGCAGTACTTC. Residues: CASSSLRQDQITYYEQYF.

The chain is built from TRBV6-2 or TRBV6-3 and TRBJ2-6, with TRBD2 matching over 8 bases. V was clipped by 5 bases and J by 3 bases; unmatched bases: 0. The germline gives CDR1 MNHEY, CDR2 SVGEGT. This CDR3 has 14 amino acids. The CDR3 loop is CASSSGSGANVLTF. CDR3 DNA sequence: TGTGCCAGCAGTAGCGGGAGTGGGGCCAACGTCCTGACTTTC.

This clone was detected many times. The chain joins TRBV7-9 to TRBJ1-6; TRBD1 agrees at 8 bases. The CDR3 is 14 residues long. The germline gives CDR1 SEHNR, CDR2 FQNEAQ (reference sequence). Trimming removed 2 bases from V and 7 bases from J; junction bases left unmatched: 1. The chain's CDR3 is CASSLRTGNSPLHF. In DNA, the CDR3 is TGTGCCAGCAGCTTACGGACAGGGAATTCACCCCTCCACTTT. The whole variable domain, remainder taken from reference TRBV7-9 and TRBJ1-6, is DTGVSQNPRHKITKRGQNVTFRCDPISEHNRLYWYRQTLGQGPEFLTYFQNEAQLEKSRLLSDRFSAERPKGSFSTLEIQRTEQGDSAMYLCASSLRTGNSPLHFGNGTRLTVT.

The chain carries TRBV5-4 and TRBJ1-2; D is unclear. The CDR3 extends over 12 amino acids. Trimming shortened V by 4 bases and J by 10 bases, and 14 bases separated the two germline ends. The germline V gene encodes CDR1 SGHNT and CDR2 YYREEE (reference sequence). CDR3 residues: CASSAGLNFYTF. The CDR3 coding sequence is TGTGCCAGCAGCGCGGGCCTGAATTTCTACACCTTC.

This CDR3 reads CASSERGNYGYTF. CDR3 nucleotides: TGTGCCAGCAGTGAGAGGGGGAACTATGGCTACACCTTC. V gene TRBV6-1 combines with J gene TRBJ1-2, with a weak D call TRBD1 (6 bases). This CDR3 is built from 13 residues. V was cut by 3 bases and J by 2 bases, with 7 bases left in between. In germline, CDR1 is MNHNS, CDR2 SASEGT.